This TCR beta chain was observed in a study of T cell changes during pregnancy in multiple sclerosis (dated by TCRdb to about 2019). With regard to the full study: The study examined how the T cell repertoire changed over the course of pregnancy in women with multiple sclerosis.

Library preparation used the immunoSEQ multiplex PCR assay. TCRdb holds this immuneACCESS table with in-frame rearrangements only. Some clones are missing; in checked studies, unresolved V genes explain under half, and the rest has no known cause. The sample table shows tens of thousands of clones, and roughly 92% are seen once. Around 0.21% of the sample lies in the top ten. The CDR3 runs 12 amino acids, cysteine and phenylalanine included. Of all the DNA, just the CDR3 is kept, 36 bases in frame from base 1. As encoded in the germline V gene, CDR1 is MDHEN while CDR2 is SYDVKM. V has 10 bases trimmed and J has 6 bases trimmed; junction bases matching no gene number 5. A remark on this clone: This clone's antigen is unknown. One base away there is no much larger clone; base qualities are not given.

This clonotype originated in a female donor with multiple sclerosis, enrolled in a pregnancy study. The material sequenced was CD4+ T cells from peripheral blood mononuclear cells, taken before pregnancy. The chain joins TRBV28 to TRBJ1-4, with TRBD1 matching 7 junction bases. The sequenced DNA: TGTGCCATTCTCGGGACAGATGAAAAACTGTTTTTT. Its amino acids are CAILGTDEKLFF. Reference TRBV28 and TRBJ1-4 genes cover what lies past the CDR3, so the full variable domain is DVKVTQSSRYLVKRTGEKVFLECVQDMDHENMFWYRQDPGLGLRLIYFSYDVKMKEKGDIPEGYSVSREKKERFSLILESASTNQTSMYLCAILGTDEKLFFGSGTQLSVL.